These T cell receptor beta chains were read from a single sample in a study of blood T cell repertoires in COVID-19. The repertoire was sequenced with immunoSEQ multiplex PCR; TCRdb's copy has only in-frame clones and lacks some. Found here are about 400,000 clones, nearly 90% of them singletons; the top ten hold less than 2%. Sequencing was carried out using PBMCs or T cells enriched from blood (not recorded which). The receptor source for this set is a woman under 40 who had recovered from COVID-19. CDR3s include the opening cysteine and the closing phenylalanine or tryptophan.

v_call cdr3_aa
TRBV15 CATSRDQPGNEQFF
TRBV24-1 CATSEGQGAYGYTF
TRBV7-2 CASSLAYGSYNEQFF
TRBV6-2/TRBV6-3 CASSYSRDRGHGYTF
TRBV29-1 CSVGQGVGEQYF
TRBV27 CASTPAGQGETQYF
TRBV6-5 CASSYLRGGRETQYF
TRBV3-1/TRBV3-2 CASSQRGRAYEQYF
TRBV6-1 CASSEALERGRGYTF
TRBV19 CASSSRTGYTGELFF
TRBV6-5 CASSYSGGGETQYF
TRBV6-2/TRBV6-3 CASSHDGTGGEQYF
TRBV6-5 CASSLGRFYEQYF
TRBV7-8 CASSLAGGPGDEQFF
TRBV9 CAEEGGGSNSDTQYF
TRBV19 CASSSELEWGEQYF
TRBV30 CAQSPDYSYGYTF
TRBV19 CASSSPSHEQYF
TRBV5-5 CASSASGELFF
TRBV29-1 CSAGTGLTPQHF
TRBV18 CASSAGTGVYEQYF
TRBV10-3 CAISPGLAGTYEQYF
TRBV24-1 CATSAGLPSTDTQYF
TRBV4-2 CASSQEASGRSYEQYF
TRBV28 CASSLLTHTNYGYTF
TRBV30 CAWTARAGNTEAFF
TRBV7-3 CASSLRREHNEQFF
TRBV27 CASSYRVQDTQYF
TRBV4-2 CASSQDQSASGTRF
TRBV2 CASSDLSGTGLGSPLHF
TRBV7-2 CASSLGTGIEAFF
TRBV9 CASSAGTFLNTEAFF
TRBV6-5 CATGGTGYQPQHF
TRBV11-2 CASSLTGQGEAFF
TRBV30 CAWSVAQYEQYF
TRBV7-3 CASSLTGGTEAFF
TRBV30 CAWSKRGSGAQPQHF
TRBV7-3 CASSLAGSPNSGNTIYF
TRBV10-3 CGWGQGSQSSGNTIYF
TRBV5-1 CASSLAHAPQLRQLNYGYTF
TRBV18 CASSPQGEGYTF
TRBV6-5 CASSYSKEYTEAFF
TRBV5-1 CASSPPGQTYEQYF
TRBV20-1 CSASIPDRVSEAFF
TRBV7-3 CASASTGTYPYGYTF
TRBV11-2 CASSFGAGLVGLHF
TRBV29-1 CSAQRGGTNEKLFF